This T cell receptor beta chain was found in a study of T cells expressing NK-cell markers. As for the study in general: Underlying the TCR beta repertoires were sorted CD3+CD56+NKG2C+, CD3+CD56+NKG2C- and CD3+CD56-NKG2C+ T cells.

Germline-derived CDR1 and CDR2 are SGHRS and YFSETQ. The CDR3 spans 13 residues. Findings of the study overall: No clear determination of HCMV specificity was made for expanded NKG2C+ T cell clones.

UMI-tagged 5'RACE template switching yielded the TCR beta cDNA. Using the 5' RACE reads, TCRdb records one entry per CDR3 protein without DNA. The listing contains under 600,000 distinct CDR3 sequences. Turning to this clonotype: Its antigen remains unidentified.

This clonotype was obtained from a woman aged 50 to 60 in good health. This chain uses TRBV5-1 with TRBJ2-3; TCRdb proposes TRBD2, but this gene call is untestable without DNA. The sample consisted of blood T cells: a sorted CD56 or NKG2C T cell subset, CD4+ or CD8+ T cells, or bulk PBMC T cells (not recorded which). The CDR3 reads CASSRGDGDTQYF.